Given below is one T cell receptor beta chain in context. The antigen is unknown. This sample is drawn from a study of blood T cells in healthy people across ages. Overall study findings and caveats: Researchers judged that diversity estimates from one million T cells fell short of true values. Older age went with lower TCR beta diversity per million T cells, in a roughly linear way.

Together with a sample-barcoded 5' primer, a J-beta primer mix was included in a second PCR lasting about 6 to 11 cycles. Template switching added a 12-random-nucleotide identifier to every cDNA molecule. MiXCR was run by TCRdb on the 5' RACE reads, yielding one entry per CDR3 protein. The data contain roughly 800,000 distinct CDR3 sequences, 58% of them seen just once; the ten biggest clones take up about 20%. Trimming took off 5 bases at V and 0 bases at J, with 11 bases between the two ends. In germline, CDR1 is KGHDR, CDR2 SFDVKD. CDR3 length: 15 residues. J is TRBJ2-3 and V is TRBV24-1, with D hard to call. The sample was blood. The TCR sequence derives from a man under 40 in good health. CDR3 DNA sequence: TGTGCCACCAGTGGACATGCCGCTAGCACAGATACGCAGTATTTT. Translation: CATSGHAASTDTQYF.